Detailed here is one T cell receptor beta chain. The junction does not match germline at one end; this may be a read error. This sample's RNA came from whole unsorted tissue. Chemotherapy-naive patients with new lung cancer underwent thoracic surgery in China, August–November 2014. TCRbeta libraries were built with three rounds of nested PCR, modified from ARM-PCR. TCRdb analysed the multiplex PCR reads with MiXCR anew, one entry per CDR3 protein. The sample includes 90,000 to 110,000 distinct CDR3 sequences, around 75% seen only once; the top ten take 37%. The CDR3 runs 14 residues. In germline, CDR1 is DFQATT, CDR2 SNEGSKA (reference sequence). The entry originates in a study of tumor and adjacent non-tumor tissue in lung cancer. About the study: The cohort had approximately 13 adenocarcinoma, 2 squamous cell and 1 small cell patients. The patients, roughly 10 men and five or six women, were about 31 to 80 with stage I to III disease.

This clonotype originated in a woman aged 60-70 years with non-small cell lung cancer. Sequencing was carried out using lung tumor tissue. The rearrangement uses TRBV20-1 and TRBJ2-2; TRBD1 aligns across 8 bases. DNA for the CDR3: TGTAGTGCTAGAGGGACAGGAGACACCGGGGAGCCGTTTTTT. Translation gives CSARGTGDTGEPFF.